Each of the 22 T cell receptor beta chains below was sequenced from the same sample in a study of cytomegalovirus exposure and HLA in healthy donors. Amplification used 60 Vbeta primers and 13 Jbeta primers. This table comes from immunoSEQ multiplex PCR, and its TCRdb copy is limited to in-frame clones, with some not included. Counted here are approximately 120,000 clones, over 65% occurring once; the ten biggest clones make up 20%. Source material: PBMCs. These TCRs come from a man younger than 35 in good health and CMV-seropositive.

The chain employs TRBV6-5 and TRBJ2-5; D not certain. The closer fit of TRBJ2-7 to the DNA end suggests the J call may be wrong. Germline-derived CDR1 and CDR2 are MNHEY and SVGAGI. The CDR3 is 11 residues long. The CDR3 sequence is CASSYAYEQYF. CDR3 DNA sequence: TGTGCCAGCAGTTACGCCTACGAGCAGTACTTC.

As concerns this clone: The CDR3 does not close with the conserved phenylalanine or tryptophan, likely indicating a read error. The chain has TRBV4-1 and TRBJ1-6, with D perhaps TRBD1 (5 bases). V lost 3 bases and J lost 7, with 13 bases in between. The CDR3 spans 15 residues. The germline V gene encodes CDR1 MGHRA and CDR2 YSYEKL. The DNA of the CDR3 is TGCGCCAGCAGCCAGCCGGGACTCCAGAATTCACCCCTCCACCTT. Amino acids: CASSQPGLQNSPLHL.

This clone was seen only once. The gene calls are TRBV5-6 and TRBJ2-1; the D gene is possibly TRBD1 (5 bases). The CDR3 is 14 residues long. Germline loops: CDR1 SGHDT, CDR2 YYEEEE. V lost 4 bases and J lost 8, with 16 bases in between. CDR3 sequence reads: CASSRWQGVDEQFF. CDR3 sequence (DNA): TGTGCCAGCAGCCGGTGGCAGGGTGTGGATGAGCAGTTCTTC.

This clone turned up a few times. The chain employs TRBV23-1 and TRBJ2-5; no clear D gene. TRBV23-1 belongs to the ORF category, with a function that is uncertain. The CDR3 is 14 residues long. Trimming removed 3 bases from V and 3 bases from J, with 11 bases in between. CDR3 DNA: TGCGCCAGCAGTCAGGGCCGTCTGGAAGAGACCCAGTACTTC. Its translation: CASSQGRLEETQYF.

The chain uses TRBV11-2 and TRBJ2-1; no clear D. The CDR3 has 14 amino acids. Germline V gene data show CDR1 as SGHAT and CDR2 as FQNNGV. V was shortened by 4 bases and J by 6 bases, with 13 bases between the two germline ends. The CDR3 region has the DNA TGTGCCAGCAGCTCCCCTACCTCGGGCAATGAGCAGTTCTTC. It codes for CASSSPTSGNEQFF.

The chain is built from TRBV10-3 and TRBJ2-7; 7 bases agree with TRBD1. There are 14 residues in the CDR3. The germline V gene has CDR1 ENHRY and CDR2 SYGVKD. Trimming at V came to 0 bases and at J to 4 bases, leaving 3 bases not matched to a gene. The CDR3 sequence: CAISESIQGYEQYF. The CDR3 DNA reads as TGTGCCATCAGTGAGTCGATACAGGGGTACGAGCAGTACTTC.

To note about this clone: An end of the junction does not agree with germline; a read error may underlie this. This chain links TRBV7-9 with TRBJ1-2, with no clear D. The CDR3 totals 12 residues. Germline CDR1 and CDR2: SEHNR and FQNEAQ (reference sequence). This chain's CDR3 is CSSSFGNSGYTF. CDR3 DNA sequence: TGTTCCAGCAGCTTCGGTAATTCCGGCTACACCTTC. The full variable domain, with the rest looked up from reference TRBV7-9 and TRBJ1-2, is DTGVSQNPRHKITKRGQNVTFRCDPISEHNRLYWYRQTLGQGPEFLTYFQNEAQLEKSRLLSDRFSAERPKGSFSTLEIQRTEQGDSAMYLCSSSFGNSGYTFGSGTRLTVV.

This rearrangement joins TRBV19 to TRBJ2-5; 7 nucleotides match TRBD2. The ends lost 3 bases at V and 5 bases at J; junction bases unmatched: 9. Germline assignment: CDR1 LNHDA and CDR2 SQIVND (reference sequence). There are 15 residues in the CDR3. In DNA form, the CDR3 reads TGTGCCAGTAGTATGGGGGGGGGATTTCCTGAGACCCAGTACTTC. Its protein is CASSMGGGFPETQYF.

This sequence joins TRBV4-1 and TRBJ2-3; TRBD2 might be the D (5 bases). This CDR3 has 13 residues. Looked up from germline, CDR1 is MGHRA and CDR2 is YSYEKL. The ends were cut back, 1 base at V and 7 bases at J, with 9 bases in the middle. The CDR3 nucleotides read TGCGCCAGCAGCCAAGGCCGCGGGTATACGCAGTATTTT. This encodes CASSQGRGYTQYF.

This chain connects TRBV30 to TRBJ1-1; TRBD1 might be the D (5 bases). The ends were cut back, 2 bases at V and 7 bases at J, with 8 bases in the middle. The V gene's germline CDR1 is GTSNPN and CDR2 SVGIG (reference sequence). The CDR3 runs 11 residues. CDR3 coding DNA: TGTGCCTGGAGTCAAGGGGTTGAAGCTTTCTTT. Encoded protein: CAWSQGVEAFF.

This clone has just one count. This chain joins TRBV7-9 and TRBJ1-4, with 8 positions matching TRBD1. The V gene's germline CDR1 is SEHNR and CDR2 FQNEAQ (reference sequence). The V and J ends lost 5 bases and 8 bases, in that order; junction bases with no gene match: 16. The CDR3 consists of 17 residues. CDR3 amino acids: CASSREDRASFREKLFF. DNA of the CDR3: TGTGCCAGCAGCCGCGAGGACAGGGCATCTTTTAGGGAAAAACTGTTTTTT.

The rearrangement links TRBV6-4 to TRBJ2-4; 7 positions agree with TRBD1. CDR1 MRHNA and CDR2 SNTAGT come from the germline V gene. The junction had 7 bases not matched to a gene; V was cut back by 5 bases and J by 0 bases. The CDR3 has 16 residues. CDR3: CASSQGQHLAKNIQYF. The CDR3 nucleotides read TGTGCCAGCAGTCAGGGACAGCACTTAGCCAAAAACATTCAGTACTTC.

The CDR3 sequence is CAINADTNTEAFF. DNA for the CDR3: TGTGCCATCAATGCGGATACGAACACTGAAGCTTTCTTT. The V gene is TRBV10-3, the J gene TRBJ1-1; D is uncertain. The germline V gene encodes CDR1 ENHRY and CDR2 SYGVKD. V was clipped by 7 bases and J by 1 base, with 10 bases between them. This CDR3 comprises 13 residues.

In DNA form, the CDR3 reads TGTGCCAGCAGTCAAGGACAGGGGGCGCATAGCAATCAGCCCCAGCATTTT. Protein: CASSQGQGAHSNQPQHF. V usage is TRBV27 and J usage is TRBJ1-5, with 11 bases fitting TRBD1. The CDR3 contains 17 residues. The germline V gene encodes CDR1 MNHEY and CDR2 SMNVEV (reference sequence). Losses at the gene ends were 5 bases for V and 0 bases for J; bases not matched to a gene: 6.

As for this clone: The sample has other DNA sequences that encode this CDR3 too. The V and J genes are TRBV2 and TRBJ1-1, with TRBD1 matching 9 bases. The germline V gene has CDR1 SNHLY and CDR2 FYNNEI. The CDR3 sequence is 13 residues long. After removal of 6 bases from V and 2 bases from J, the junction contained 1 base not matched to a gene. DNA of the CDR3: TGTGCCAGCAGGGGACAGGGAAACACTGAAGCTTTCTTT. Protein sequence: CASRGQGNTEAFF.

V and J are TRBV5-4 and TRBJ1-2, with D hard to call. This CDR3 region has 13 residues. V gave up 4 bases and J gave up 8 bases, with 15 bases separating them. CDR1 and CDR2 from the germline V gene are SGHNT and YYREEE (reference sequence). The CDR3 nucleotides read TGTGCCAGCAGCATTGACGGGAGCGGGGGCTACACCTTC. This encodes CASSIDGSGGYTF.

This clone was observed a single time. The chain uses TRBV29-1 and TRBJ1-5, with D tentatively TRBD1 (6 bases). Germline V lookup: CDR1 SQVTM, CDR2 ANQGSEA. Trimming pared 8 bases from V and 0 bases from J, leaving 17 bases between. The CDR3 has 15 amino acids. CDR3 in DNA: TGCAGCCTACGGACAGAGTTTCATAGCAATCAGCCCCAGCATTTT. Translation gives CSLRTEFHSNQPQHF.

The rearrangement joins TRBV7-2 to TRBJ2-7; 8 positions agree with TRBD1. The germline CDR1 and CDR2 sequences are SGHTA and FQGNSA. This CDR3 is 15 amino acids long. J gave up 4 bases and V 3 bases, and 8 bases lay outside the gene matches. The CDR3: CASSFGQGTGYEQYF. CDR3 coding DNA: TGTGCCAGCAGCTTCGGACAGGGCACTGGTTACGAGCAGTACTTC.

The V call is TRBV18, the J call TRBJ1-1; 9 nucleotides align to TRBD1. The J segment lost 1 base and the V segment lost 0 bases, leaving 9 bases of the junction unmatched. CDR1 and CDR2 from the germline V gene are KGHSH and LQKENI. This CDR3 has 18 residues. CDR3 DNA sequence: TGTGCCAGCTCACCACCTACAGGGGGCGTTTTGGCGAACACTGAAGCTTTCTTT. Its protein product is CASSPPTGGVLANTEAFF.

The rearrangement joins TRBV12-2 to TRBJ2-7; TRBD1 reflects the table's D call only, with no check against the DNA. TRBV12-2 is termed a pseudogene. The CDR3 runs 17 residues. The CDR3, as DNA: TGTGCAAGTCGCTTAGTGTCAGGGGACAGGGCGATCTACGAGCAGTACTTC. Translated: CASRLVSGDRAIYEQYF.

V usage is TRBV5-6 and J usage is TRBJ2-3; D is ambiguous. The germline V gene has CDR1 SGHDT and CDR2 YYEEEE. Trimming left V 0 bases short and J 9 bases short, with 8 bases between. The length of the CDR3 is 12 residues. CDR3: CASSLDSITQYF. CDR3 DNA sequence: TGTGCCAGCAGCTTGGATAGTATCACGCAGTATTTT.

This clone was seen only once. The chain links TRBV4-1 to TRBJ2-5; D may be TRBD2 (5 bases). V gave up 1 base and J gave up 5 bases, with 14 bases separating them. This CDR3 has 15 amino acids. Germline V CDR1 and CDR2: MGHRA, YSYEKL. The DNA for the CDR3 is TGCGCCAGCAGCCAAGTATCCAGCGGTCGGGAGACCCAGTACTTC. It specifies CASSQVSSGRETQYF.